A selection of T cell receptor beta chains follows, all from one sample in a study of radiation and T cells in renal cell carcinoma. Assay used: immunoSEQ multiplex PCR; TCRdb lists only in-frame clones, some missing. The sample includes 20,000 to 25,000 clones, 55% to 75% of them seen just once. Sequences were derived from tumor tissue, sampled from a patient whose treatment was nephrectomy without radiotherapy. The receptors were sampled from a man in his forties with renal cell carcinoma. Each CDR3 is given with its conserved first and last residue. D genes are given only for firm matches. Clone size appears in some rows only: once, few, many, or a class for an expanded clone.

d_call,v_call,clone_size,j_call,cdr3_nt,cdr3_aa
TRBD1,TRBV27,many,TRBJ1-6,TGTGCCAGCAGTGCCCGGACAGGGAATAATTCACCCCTCCACTTT,CASSARTGNNSPLHF
TRBD2,TRBV14,-,TRBJ2-5,TGTGCCAGCAGCCATAGCAATAGCGGGTACCAAGAGACCCAGTACTTC,CASSHSNSGYQETQYF
-,TRBV5-5,-,TRBJ1-1,TGTGCCAGCAGCTTGGAGCGGTATTCTGAAGCTTTCTTT,CASSLERYSEAFF
TRBD1,TRBV19,-,TRBJ2-1,TGTGCCAGTAGTATCGGGACAGGGCTAGGTAATGAGCAGTTCTTC,CASSIGTGLGNEQFF
TRBD1,TRBV9,-,TRBJ1-2,TGTGCCAGCAGCGGCCCCGAGGGTGGGACAGTTAACTATGGCTACACCTTC,CASSGPEGGTVNYGYTF
TRBD1,TRBV4-1,few,TRBJ1-2,TGCGCCAGCAGCCAAGATTCCCAGGGGGCGAGAGGCTACACCTTC,CASSQDSQGARGYTF
TRBD2,TRBV19,-,TRBJ2-3,TGTGCCAGTAGTCAGGGACTAGCTGATACGCAGTATTTT,CASSQGLADTQYF
-,TRBV30,-,TRBJ2-3,TGTGCCTGGAGTGGGGGTAGCCTGACAGATACGCAGTATTTT,CAWSGGSLTDTQYF
-,TRBV11-2,-,TRBJ2-7,TGTGCCAGCAGCACACCCGGGACATTCTACGAGCAGTACTTC,CASSTPGTFYEQYF
TRBD2,TRBV5-1,-,TRBJ2-1,TGCGCCAGCACCACCGGAGAACTAGCGGGGGCTGAGCAGTTCTTC,CASTTGELAGAEQFF
-,TRBV28,-,TRBJ1-3,TGTGCCAGCAGTACTCGCCCAAACACCATATATTTT,CASSTRPNTIYF